Presented here are 32 T cell receptor beta chains from one specimen sequenced in a study of regulatory T cells in long-lasting Graves disease. Through Arm-PCR of CDR3 regions and iRepertoire HTBI primers, TCR beta libraries were built. TCRdb ran MiXCR on the multiplex PCR reads and lists one entry per CDR3 protein. There are around 450,000 distinct CDR3 sequences in the sample; 15% occur only once, and about 8.2% lies in the top ten. Regarding time point: newly diagnosed GD, antithyroid drugs for less than 3 months. RNA extracted from PBMCs served as the sequencing template. Separately, the same data were catalogued under a study of T cells in Graves' hyperthyroidism and ophthalmopathy.

This material consisted of peripheral blood mononuclear cells (PBMCs), taken at new diagnosis, from a patient treated with antithyroid drugs. These receptor sequences come from a woman aged 40-49 years with Graves disease.

This clonotype was observed many times. The rearrangement links TRBV7-9 to TRBJ2-7; the D is unclear. Germline V gene lookup returns CDR1 SEHNR and CDR2 FQNEAQ (reference sequence). This CDR3 spans 15 amino acids. Trimming stripped 7 bases from V and 6 bases from J, with 22 bases between. CDR3 nucleotide sequence: TGTGCCAGCACCCTACCGGACCACCCCAACTCCGAGCAGTACTTC. It translates to CASTLPDHPNSEQYF.

The genes are TRBV19 and TRBJ2-7; 10 bases fit TRBD2. The CDR3 totals 15 residues. Germline CDR1 is LNHDA and CDR2 is SQIVND (reference sequence). Trimming removed 2 bases from V and 3 bases from J; junction bases left unmatched: 4. The CDR3 DNA sequence: TGTGCCAGTAGTATACTAGCGGGAGTTCTCTACGAGCAGTACTTC. Translated, it gives CASSILAGVLYEQYF.

This clonotype was counted ten times or more. The CDR3: CASSLVASSSYNEQFF. CDR3 bases: TGTGCCAGCAGCTTGGTAGCGTCTAGCTCCTACAATGAGCAGTTCTTC. J is TRBJ2-1 and V is TRBV11-3, with TRBD2 as a possible D gene (5 bases). The V and J ends lost 3 bases and 0 bases respectively, with 12 bases between them. Germline V CDR1 and CDR2: SGHNT, YENEEA. The length of the CDR3 is 16 residues.

There are many counts of this clonotype. The chain uses TRBV12-3 or TRBV12-4 and TRBJ2-7, with 8 bases fitting TRBD2. CDR3 length: 13 amino acids. The V and J ends lost 8 bases and 4 bases, in that order; junction bases with no gene match: 7. The CDR3 region is CASREGILYEQYF. For the CDR3, the DNA is TGTGCCAGCCGGGAGGGAATCTTGTACGAGCAGTACTTC.

This clonotype has more than one count but fewer than ten. CDR3 loop: CAWMAASNYEQYF. The CDR3 DNA follows: TGTGCCTGGATGGCAGCTTCAAACTACGAGCAGTACTTC. The chain recombines TRBV30 with TRBJ2-7; D call uncertain. This CDR3 contains 13 residues. V was shortened by 4 bases and J by 3 bases, with 13 bases between the two germline ends. Germline CDR1 is GTSNPN and CDR2 is SVGIG (reference sequence).

The chain joins TRBV11-2 to TRBJ2-3; 9 bases align to TRBD2. V lost 6 bases and J lost 10; bases outside the gene matches: 20. This CDR3 is built from 17 residues. The germline CDR1 and CDR2 sequences are SGHAT and FQNNGV. The CDR3 loop is CASRGAGTSPLGWAQYF. CDR3 DNA: TGTGCCAGCAGAGGCGCCGGGACTAGCCCTTTAGGGTGGGCGCAGTATTTT.

A few counts support this clonotype. The chain carries TRBV6-1 and TRBJ2-7; D is perhaps TRBD1 (7 bases). The germline CDR1 and CDR2 sequences are MNHNS and SASEGT. The CDR3 is 12 residues long. With 8 bases removed from V and 5 bases from J, the gap between germline ends came to 13 bases. CDR3 in amino acids: CASSTRGDEQYF. The CDR3 DNA follows: TGTGCCAGCTCAACCAGGGGGGACGAGCAGTACTTC.

This clonotype was counted at least ten times. The CDR3, as DNA: TGTGCCAGCAGCCAGGTCCTTCTGCAGCCCTCTTTTTATGGCTACACCTTC. Amino acid sequence: CASSQVLLQPSFYGYTF. The gene calls are TRBV3-1 and TRBJ1-2; D call uncertain. Per the germline V gene, CDR1 is LGHDT and CDR2 is YNNKEL (reference sequence). The CDR3 covers 17 residues. Trimming cost V 3 bases and J 5 bases, with 22 bases left between them.

Ten or more counts support this clonotype. The chain uses TRBV2 and TRBJ2-1; 7 positions match TRBD1. Germline loops: CDR1 SNHLY, CDR2 FYNNEI. The CDR3 contains 14 residues. V was clipped by 4 bases and J by 4 bases; unmatched bases: 4. As DNA, the CDR3 is TGTGCCAGCAGTGGGCAGGGGGTGTACAATGAGCAGTTCTTC. It yields the protein CASSGQGVYNEQFF. The full variable domain, completed using reference TRBV2 and TRBJ2-1, is EPEVTQTPSHQVTQMGQEVILRCVPISNHLYFYWYRQILGQKVEFLVSFYNNEISEKSEIFDDQFSVERPDGSNFTLKIRSTKLEDSAMYFCASSGQGVYNEQFFGPGTRLTVL.

The genes are TRBV25-1 and TRBJ2-2, with 13 bases fitting TRBD2. Germline V gene sequence: CDR1 MGHDK, CDR2 SYGVNS. Trimming at V came to 5 bases and at J to 5 bases, leaving 5 bases not matched to a gene. The CDR3 is made up of 16 amino acids. The chain's CDR3 is CASSHWTSGRTGELFF. The CDR3 bases are TGTGCCAGCAGTCACTGGACTAGCGGGAGAACCGGGGAGCTGTTTTTT.

This clonotype was seen repeatedly, ten times or more. V and J are TRBV3-1 and TRBJ2-5, with unresolved D. The CDR3 runs to 13 residues. CDR1 LGHDT and CDR2 YNNKEL come from the germline V gene (reference sequence). V was cut by 0 bases and J by 5 bases, with 7 bases left in between. The CDR3 protein is CASSQEGVETQYF. The CDR3 bases are TGTGCCAGCAGCCAAGAAGGAGTGGAGACCCAGTACTTC.

V is TRBV3-1 and J is TRBJ1-2; D is unclear. The germline V and J ends were trimmed by 0 bases and 1 base, with 9 bases remaining between them. The CDR3 contains 15 residues. CDR1 LGHDT and CDR2 YNNKEL come from the germline V gene (reference sequence). The CDR3 nucleotides are TGTGCCAGCAGCCAAGATGACCGCCTTAACTATGGCTACACCTTC. Its protein is CASSQDDRLNYGYTF.

The sample holds a few counts of this clonotype. The V call is TRBV20-1, the J call TRBJ2-3; D is undetermined. The CDR3 spans 14 residues. The germline V and J ends were trimmed by 6 bases and 0 bases, with 13 bases remaining between them. CDR1 and CDR2 (germline): DFQATT, SNEGSKA (reference sequence). The CDR3 DNA reads TGCAGTGCCTCCGAGGACGTTAGCACAGATACGCAGTATTTT. Its protein product is CSASEDVSTDTQYF.

This clonotype was counted ten times or more. CDR3 residues: CASSLMGENTGELFF. The CDR3 DNA follows: TGCGCCAGCAGCTTGATGGGGGAGAACACCGGGGAGCTGTTTTTT. J is TRBJ2-2 and V is TRBV5-1; D is possibly TRBD1 or TRBD2 (5 bases each). The germline V gene has CDR1 SGHRS and CDR2 YFSETQ. The CDR3 is made up of 15 amino acids. Trimming took off 1 base at V and 1 base at J, with 8 bases between the two ends.

In this sample, this clonotype turned up many times. The chain combines TRBV6-2 or TRBV6-3 with TRBJ2-7, with 13 bases fitting TRBD2. This CDR3 is built from 16 residues. J lost 2 bases, V lost 2 bases, and 3 bases had no gene match. Per germline, CDR1 MNHEY and CDR2 SVGEGT. In DNA, the CDR3 is TGTGCCAGCAGTTACCCTACTAGCGGGAGGGCCTACGAGCAGTACTTC. This sequence encodes CASSYPTSGRAYEQYF.

This clonotype was observed many times. The rearrangement links TRBV5-1 to TRBJ2-5; D is unresolved. V was shortened by 4 bases and J by 4 bases, with 17 bases between the two germline ends. Germline CDR1 and CDR2: SGHRS and YFSETQ. This CDR3 spans 15 amino acids. The CDR3 region is CASSLSSDLIETQYF. The DNA of the CDR3 is TGCGCCAGCAGCCTCTCCTCGGATCTTATAGAGACCCAGTACTTC.

The rearrangement joins TRBV9 to TRBJ2-2, with a possible D match to TRBD1 (6 bases). Germline V gene data show CDR1 as SGDLS and CDR2 as YYNGEE. V was trimmed by 2 bases and J by 2 bases, leaving 13 bases between them. CDR3 size: 16 residues. The CDR3 DNA follows: TGTGCCAGCAGCGTCAGAGGGACACCAAACACCGGGGAGCTGTTTTTT. It is translated as CASSVRGTPNTGELFF.

In this sample, this clonotype turned up many times. V usage is TRBV3-1 and J usage is TRBJ2-1, with TRBD2 as a possible D gene (6 bases). Germline CDR1 is LGHDT and CDR2 is YNNKEL (reference sequence). V lost 3 bases to trimming and J lost 6 bases, with 18 bases between them. The CDR3 spans 16 residues. The CDR3 region has the DNA TGTGCCAGCAGCCAGAACCCTCGCGGGGTTGGCAATGAGCAGTTCTTC. As protein: CASSQNPRGVGNEQFF.

The table lists this clonotype with many counts. V usage is TRBV7-9 and J usage is TRBJ2-1, with TRBD2 identical over 11 bases. Germline V lookup: CDR1 SEHNR, CDR2 FQNEAQ (reference sequence). V gave up 5 bases and J gave up 0 bases; unmatched junction bases: 9. The CDR3 sequence is 18 residues long. DNA of the CDR3: TGTGCCAGCAGCCCACTAGCGGGAGCCCCGAGCTCCTACAATGAGCAGTTCTTC. This translates into CASSPLAGAPSSYNEQFF.

In its sample, this clonotype was seen a few times. V is TRBV12-3 or TRBV12-4 and J is TRBJ1-1; D is unresolved. V lost 3 bases and J lost 0, with 17 bases in between. CDR3 length equals 17 residues. In DNA, the CDR3 is TGTGCCAGCAGTTTCGGTGCAATGGGTCCAATGAACACTGAAGCTTTCTTT. It yields the protein CASSFGAMGPMNTEAFF.

This clonotype showed up just once. This chain uses TRBV5-8 with TRBJ2-1, with 12 bases identical to TRBD2. This CDR3 region has 14 residues. Germline V gene data show CDR1 as SGHTS and CDR2 as YDEGEE. Trimming removed 4 bases from V and 8 bases from J; junction bases left unmatched: 4. The DNA of the CDR3 is TGTGCCAGCAGCCTAGCGGGAGGGCCGGATGAGCAGTTCTTC. Translated, it gives CASSLAGGPDEQFF.

The V gene is TRBV10-1, the J gene TRBJ2-7, with 9 bases lining up with TRBD2. The germline V gene encodes CDR1 WNHNN and CDR2 SYGVQD (reference sequence). CDR3 length: 16 residues. The trim removed 0 bases at V and 4 bases at J, leaving 7 bases unmatched. CDR3 region: CASSESRASGKYEQYF. The CDR3 nucleotides are TGCGCCAGCAGTGAGTCGAGGGCTAGCGGGAAATACGAGCAGTACTTC.

This clonotype was seen at least ten times. The chain carries TRBV7-9 and TRBJ2-7; no definite D call. V lost 1 base and J 2 bases, leaving 9 bases between the germline ends. The CDR3 has 14 amino acids. The germline V gene has CDR1 SEHNR and CDR2 FQNEAQ (reference sequence). This CDR3 reads CASSLEPPPYEQYF. For the CDR3, the DNA is TGTGCCAGCAGCTTAGAACCTCCCCCCTACGAGCAGTACTTC.

This clonotype was counted between two and nine times. The V gene is TRBV9, the J gene TRBJ2-1; 10 bases are shared with TRBD2. Trimming removed 3 bases from V and 5 bases from J; junction bases left unmatched: 8. CDR1 and CDR2 from the germline V gene are SGDLS and YYNGEE. There are 16 residues in the CDR3. The CDR3 loop reads CASSGLAGEVHNEQFF. The CDR3 bases are TGTGCCAGCAGCGGGCTAGCGGGAGAGGTCCACAATGAGCAGTTCTTC.

This clonotype has only a few counts. V and J are TRBV5-1 and TRBJ2-7; 10 nucleotides align to TRBD2. V lost 4 bases to trimming and J lost 3 bases; unmatched junction nucleotides: 7. Germline CDR1 is SGHRS and CDR2 is YFSETQ. The CDR3 contains 15 residues. The CDR3: CASSVGTSEYYEQYF. In DNA form, the CDR3 reads TGCGCCAGCAGCGTTGGGACTAGCGAATACTACGAGCAGTACTTC.

The rearrangement uses TRBV19 and TRBJ1-1; perhaps TRBD1 as D (6 bases). CDR3 size: 12 residues. Trimming removed 6 bases from V and 5 bases from J, with 10 bases in between. Germline V gene lookup returns CDR1 LNHDA and CDR2 SQIVND (reference sequence). This chain's CDR3 is CASRQGRTEAFF. For the CDR3, the DNA is TGTGCCAGTAGACAGGGAAGGACTGAAGCTTTCTTT.

This clonotype was picked up a small number of times. This clone may be a read error of a much larger clone one base away. As the CDR3 is not closed by the conserved phenylalanine or tryptophan, this likely results from a read error. V and J are TRBV28 and TRBJ1-2, with TRBD1 as a possible D gene (5 bases). Trimming stripped 7 bases from V and 2 bases from J, with 17 bases between. Germline CDR1 is MDHEN and CDR2 is SYDVKM. This CDR3 spans 15 amino acids. For the CDR3, the DNA is TGTGCCAGCATATCCGGGACGCCAATAAACTATGGCTACACCATC. Translation: CASISGTPINYGYTI.

This clonotype was counted many times. The rearrangement links TRBV11-3 to TRBJ2-5; a weak D match, TRBD1 (6 bases). This CDR3 has 14 residues. V gave up 5 bases and J gave up 4 bases, with 14 bases separating them. Germline V gene sequence: CDR1 SGHNT, CDR2 YENEEA. The CDR3 bases are TGTGCCAGCAGCGCCACAGGGCGGTCAGAGACCCAGTACTTC. Amino acids: CASSATGRSETQYF.

In its sample, this clonotype was seen a few times. The V and J genes are TRBV18 and TRBJ2-1, with TRBD2 identical over 7 bases. The V and J ends lost 0 bases and 6 bases, in that order; junction bases with no gene match: 5. Per germline, CDR1 KGHSH and CDR2 LQKENI. This CDR3 contains 15 residues. The CDR3 protein is CASSPPGGRINEQFF. The CDR3 nucleotides read TGTGCCAGCTCACCACCAGGCGGGAGAATCAATGAGCAGTTCTTC.

This sequence joins TRBV9 and TRBJ2-1; tentative D call: TRBD2 (7 bases). CDR1 and CDR2 (germline): SGDLS, YYNGEE. Trimming left V 0 bases short and J 12 bases short, with 19 bases between. The CDR3 length is 15 residues. The CDR3 coding sequence is TGTGCCAGCAGCGTAGGTAGGGGGGGAGTGAGGGGGCAGTTCTTC. Translated, it gives CASSVGRGGVRGQFF.

The rearrangement links TRBV12-5 to TRBJ2-4; a weak D match, TRBD2 (6 bases). The CDR3 is 15 residues long. CDR1 LGHNT and CDR2 FRNRAP come from the germline V gene. V was shortened by 3 bases and J by 0 bases, with 9 bases between the two germline ends. The CDR3 loop reads CASGLTGLAKNIQYF. The CDR3, as DNA: TGTGCTAGTGGTTTAACGGGACTAGCCAAAAACATTCAGTACTTC. Full variable domain (missing parts from reference TRBV12-5 and TRBJ2-4): DARVTQTPRHKVTEMGQEVTMRCQPILGHNTVFWYRQTMMQGLELLAYFRNRAPLDDSGMPKDRFSAEMPDATLATLKIQPSEPRDSAVYFCASGLTGLAKNIQYFGAGTRLSVL.

At least ten counts were recorded for this clonotype. This chain connects TRBV7-2 to TRBJ1-2; D is possibly TRBD1 (6 bases). Germline V gives CDR1 SGHTA, CDR2 FQGNSA. This CDR3 contains 15 residues. Deletions cut 0 bases from V and 4 bases from J, with 12 bases between. The CDR3 sequence: CASSLAGGGGYGYTF. CDR3 DNA sequence: TGTGCCAGCAGCTTAGCTGGAGGGGGGGGCTATGGCTACACCTTC.